A single sample gave rise to the 25 T cell receptor beta chains below, sequenced in a study of regulatory T cells in long-lasting Graves disease (dated by TCRdb to about 2021). Taken with the paper, the label for time point translates to: newly diagnosed GD, antithyroid drugs for less than 3 months. For both TCR sequencing and RNA sequencing, RNA was extracted from PBMCs using TRIzol. Receptor libraries were prepared by multiplex PCR. The sample was run on an Illumina HiSeq 4000. CDR3 regions were amplified by Arm-PCR with iRepertoire HTBI primers to construct TCR beta libraries. The public sequencing data were trimmed at Q25 with fastp and processed into clonotypes with MiXCR by TCRdb, which kept only in-frame beta chains. Rows merge per CDR3 protein into single entries with the most common DNA and genes. The sample records approximately 400,000 distinct CDR3 sequences, 15% of which are singletons. About a sixth of the sample is in the top ten clones.

In addition, the sample was reused for a study of T cells in Graves' hyperthyroidism and ophthalmopathy.

The specimen comprised peripheral blood mononuclear cells (PBMCs), sampled at new diagnosis, from a patient treated with antithyroid drugs. These receptors were obtained from a woman aged 25 to 45 with Graves disease. Donor details come from another sample of the same person, matched by shared clones.

This clonotype was seen many times. The V call is TRBV7-2, the J call TRBJ2-1, with 10 bases lining up with TRBD2. CDR1 SGHTA and CDR2 FQGNSA come from the germline V gene. This CDR3 has 18 residues. The ends lost 3 bases at V and 6 bases at J; junction bases unmatched: 14. The CDR3 reads CASSFSGRLGFGGNEQFF. The CDR3 bases are TGTGCCAGCAGCTTTAGCGGGAGGCTCGGCTTTGGTGGCAATGAGCAGTTCTTC.

This clonotype was counted at least ten times. CDR3 in amino acids: CASSSPLGGGRYNEQFF. The DNA of the CDR3 is TGTGCCAGCAGTTCACCACTTGGGGGCGGGAGGTACAATGAGCAGTTCTTC. The chain carries TRBV12-3 or TRBV12-4 and TRBJ2-1; TRBD2 matches at 8 bases. The CDR3 is made up of 17 amino acids. V dropped 4 bases and J dropped 4; count of bases not matched to a gene: 12.

The chain employs TRBV20-1 and TRBJ2-7; D is possibly TRBD2 (5 bases). The CDR3 sequence is 19 residues long. CDR1 is DFQATT and CDR2 is SNEGSKA in the germline V gene (reference sequence). V was shortened by 0 bases and J by 0 bases, with 24 bases between the two germline ends. The CDR3 sequence is CSARDGRRLTVGSSYEQYF. Here the CDR3 DNA reads TGCAGTGCTAGAGATGGCCGCAGGTTGACGGTAGGGAGCTCCTACGAGCAGTACTTC.

This clonotype has a handful of counts. The rearrangement uses TRBV7-9 and TRBJ2-7; tentatively, D is TRBD1 (6 bases). Germline-derived CDR1 and CDR2 are SEHNR and FQNEAQ (reference sequence). V gave up 5 bases and J gave up 11 bases, with 16 bases separating them. This CDR3 is 12 amino acids long. CDR3 DNA sequence: TGTGCCAGCAGCCCAATACAGGGCTTGGAGTACTTC. It encodes CASSPIQGLEYF.

In its sample, this clonotype was seen many times. The rearrangement links TRBV12-3 or TRBV12-4 to TRBJ2-3; 9 nucleotides match TRBD2. This CDR3 has 15 residues. With 1 base clipped from V and 7 bases from J, the junction kept 6 bases outside the gene matches. In DNA, the CDR3 is TGTGCCAGCAGTTTAGGGGTTAGCGGGAGATATACGCAGTATTTT. Translated: CASSLGVSGRYTQYF.

V and J are TRBV13 and TRBJ2-2; TRBD2 is a possible D gene (6 bases). Per the germline V gene, CDR1 is PRHDT and CDR2 is FYEKMQ (reference sequence). V was pared by 5 bases and J by 5 bases, with 12 bases between. The CDR3 sequence is 14 residues long. CDR3 region: CASSEGGGTGELFF. DNA of the CDR3: TGTGCCAGCAGCGAGGGAGGAGGAACCGGGGAGCTGTTTTTT.

The chain employs TRBV7-9 and TRBJ1-2; perhaps TRBD1 as D (6 bases). Trimming took off 2 bases at V and 6 bases at J, with 13 bases between the two ends. Germline values: CDR1 SEHNR, CDR2 FQNEAQ (reference sequence). The CDR3 is 14 residues long. The CDR3 bases are TGTGCCAGCAGCTTAAGTCGTCAGGGGCATGGCTACACCTTC. Translated: CASSLSRQGHGYTF.

This clonotype was counted ten times or more. The chain recombines TRBV5-1 with TRBJ1-1; weak D call: TRBD1 (6 bases). Germline assignment: CDR1 SGHRS and CDR2 YFSETQ. The CDR3 consists of 15 residues. V was pared by 4 bases and J by 0 bases, with 13 bases between. The CDR3 DNA reads TGCGCCAGCAGCACGGACAGAGACATGAACACTGAAGCTTTCTTT. Translated, it gives CASSTDRDMNTEAFF.

The chain couples TRBV19 to TRBJ2-5; TRBD2 matches 10 bases. V gave up 6 bases and J gave up 5 bases; unmatched junction bases: 12. This CDR3 has 16 amino acids. Germline CDR1 LNHDA, CDR2 SQIVND (reference sequence). The chain's CDR3 is CASSPHSAGGFETQYF. The CDR3 DNA is TGTGCCAGTAGCCCCCACTCAGCGGGAGGGTTTGAGACCCAGTACTTC.

CDR3 loop: CASTPDSAYNEQFF. The CDR3 coding sequence is TGCGCCAGCACCCCCGACAGCGCTTACAATGAGCAGTTCTTC. This sequence joins TRBV4-1 and TRBJ2-1; tentatively, D is TRBD1 (5 bases). Per the germline V gene, CDR1 is MGHRA and CDR2 is YSYEKL. Deletions cut 7 bases from V and 4 bases from J, with 14 bases between. The CDR3 extends over 14 amino acids.

The sample holds a few counts of this clonotype. CDR3 nucleotides: TGTGCCAGCAGTCCCTCCGGGGGCCCCTACGAGCAGTACTTC. It translates to CASSPSGGPYEQYF. V gene TRBV12-3 or TRBV12-4 combines with J gene TRBJ2-7; the D gene could be TRBD1 or TRBD2 (6 bases each). V dropped 5 bases and J dropped 2 bases, with 13 bases sitting between them. CDR3 length: 14 residues.

In this sample, this clonotype turned up many times. This chain connects TRBV12-3 or TRBV12-4 to TRBJ2-7; D is perhaps TRBD2 (6 bases). V was clipped by 3 bases and J by 2 bases, with 11 bases between them. The CDR3 spans 14 residues. CDR3 loop: CASSFGDSTYEQYF. The CDR3 DNA sequence: TGTGCCAGCAGTTTCGGGGACTCAACCTACGAGCAGTACTTC.

On this clonotype: One base away lies a much larger clone, so this may be a sequencing read error. The chain recombines TRBV3-1 with TRBJ2-3, with D possibly being TRBD2 (6 bases). The germline V gene has CDR1 LGHDT and CDR2 YNNKEL (reference sequence). This CDR3 region has 15 residues. For the CDR3, the DNA is TGTGCCAACAGCCTATGGGACTCCGCCACAGATACGCAGTATTTT. This translates into CANSLWDSATDTQYF.

The genes are TRBV27 and TRBJ2-7, with D possibly matching TRBD1 (6 bases). Trimming took 6 bases from V and 0 from J, leaving 18 bases between them. Germline loops: CDR1 MNHEY, CDR2 SMNVEV (reference sequence). This CDR3 region has 16 residues. The CDR3 DNA follows: TGTGCCAGCAGCCAAGACCCAGGGGAAACCTCCTACGAGCAGTACTTC. Protein: CASSQDPGETSYEQYF.

This clonotype has a count of ten or more. The V and J genes are TRBV14 and TRBJ2-2, with D possibly TRBD2 on 6 matching bases. V lost 2 bases to trimming and J lost 2 bases, with 12 bases between them. The CDR3 spans 16 residues. CDR1 is SGHDN, CDR2 FVKESK, per germline. CDR3 sequence reads: CASSQRESINTGELFF. The CDR3 DNA is TGTGCCAGCAGCCAACGGGAGAGCATAAACACCGGGGAGCTGTTTTTT.

Many counts were recorded for this clonotype. J is TRBJ1-1 and V is TRBV7-2; 8 bases align to TRBD1. V shed 1 base and J 5 bases; nucleotides not matched to a gene: 3. Germline CDR1 SGHTA, CDR2 FQGNSA. The CDR3 length is 14 residues. CDR3 loop: CASSLGQGRTEAFF. In DNA, the CDR3 is TGTGCCAGCAGCTTAGGACAGGGGAGGACTGAAGCTTTCTTT.

There are a few counts of this clonotype. The chain combines TRBV10-2 with TRBJ2-3; 9 bases map to TRBD1. J was trimmed by 3 bases and V by 6 bases; bases with no gene match: 4. CDR1 and CDR2 from the germline V gene are WSHSY and SAAADI. CDR3 length: 14 residues. CDR3 amino acids: CASSRDRATDTQYF. The CDR3 DNA reads TGCGCCAGCAGCCGGGACAGGGCGACAGATACGCAGTATTTT.

This clonotype was seen a few times. The chain employs TRBV5-1 and TRBJ1-6, with D tentatively TRBD1 (5 bases). This CDR3 contains 15 residues. The V end was cut by 2 bases, the J end by 10 bases, with 16 bases between. The germline CDR1 and CDR2 sequences are SGHRS and YFSETQ. CDR3 residues: CASSLAGGGRSPLHF. The CDR3, as DNA: TGCGCCAGCAGCTTAGCCGGGGGAGGAAGATCACCCCTCCACTTT.

This clonotype appeared many times. The chain couples TRBV12-3 or TRBV12-4 to TRBJ1-6, with 9 positions matching TRBD1. V lost 4 bases and J lost 10; bases outside the gene matches: 5. The CDR3 is 14 amino acids. The CDR3 here is CASSYRTGVSPLHF. CDR3 sequence (DNA): TGTGCCAGCAGTTACAGGACAGGGGTGTCACCCCTCCACTTT.

V is TRBV7-9 and J is TRBJ1-5; TRBD1 matches 9 bases. The germline V gene has CDR1 SEHNR and CDR2 FQNEAQ (reference sequence). After removal of 4 bases from V and 3 bases from J, the junction contained 4 bases not matched to a gene. The length of the CDR3 is 15 residues. The CDR3 region is CASSSGQGNNQPQHF. CDR3 bases: TGTGCCAGCAGCTCGGGACAGGGTAACAATCAGCCCCAGCATTTT.

This clonotype was recorded many times. The CDR3: CASSLAPPRGLLQETQYF. The CDR3 DNA is TGTGCCAGCAGTCTAGCTCCCCCCAGGGGCTTACTACAAGAGACCCAGTACTTC. This chain uses TRBV27 with TRBJ2-5, with D possibly TRBD1 on 6 matching bases. CDR1 and CDR2 (germline): MNHEY, SMNVEV (reference sequence). V lost 5 bases and J 2 bases, leaving 24 bases between the germline ends. The CDR3 spans 18 residues.

On this clonotype: It may be a read error: a sequence one base away is much more abundant. The chain links TRBV5-1 to TRBJ2-3, with D maybe TRBD2 (5 bases). V shed 0 bases and J shed 5 bases, with 13 bases lying between them. CDR3 length: 15 amino acids. CDR1 and CDR2 from the germline V gene are SGHRS and YFSETQ. Here the CDR3 reads CASSLGRSGGDTQYF. CDR3 sequence (DNA): TGCGCCAGCAGCTTGGGCAGGAGCGGTGGAGATACGCAGTATTTT.

This clonotype was observed many times. The genes are TRBV2 and TRBJ1-5; 10 bases line up with TRBD1. The CDR3 runs 16 residues. With V trimmed by 6 bases and J by 3 bases, 8 bases remained unmatched. The germline V gene encodes CDR1 SNHLY and CDR2 FYNNEI. DNA of the CDR3: TGTGCCAGCAGGGGGGGACAGGGGCGGCTCAATCAGCCCCAGCATTTT. This gives the protein CASRGGQGRLNQPQHF.

This chain connects TRBV19 to TRBJ1-2, with D uncertain. The CDR3 covers 13 residues. Germline V gene data show CDR1 as LNHDA and CDR2 as SQIVND (reference sequence). V lost 3 bases, J lost 1 base, and 6 bases lay in between. Here the CDR3 DNA reads TGTGCCAGTAGTATGCAAATTAACTATGGCTACACCTTC. It translates to CASSMQINYGYTF.

In this sample, this clonotype turned up many times. CDR3 DNA: TGCAGTGGATCCGGGACAGGGAGGAGTATTCAGTACTTC. Its translation is CSGSGTGRSIQYF. The chain carries TRBV20-1 and TRBJ2-4; 9 bases match TRBD1. There are 13 residues in the CDR3. Germline CDR1 DFQATT, CDR2 SNEGSKA (reference sequence). The V segment lost 7 bases and the J segment 10 bases; nucleotides outside the gene matches: 11.